A single sample is the source of the 12 T cell receptor beta chains below, sequenced in a study of beta chain features in type 1 diabetes. Study results and limitations: Within each of all four CD4+ subsets, Type 1 diabetes patients had TCRB CDR3s that were moderately but significantly shorter.

The entirety of the isolated RNA underwent reverse transcription, so expressed TCRB transcripts were sequenced. TCRdb's table, derived via immunoSEQ multiplex PCR, lists solely in-frame clones and lacks some. In the table there are 300,000 or so clones, roughly 13% of which are singletons. The antigens for these receptors are not known. Material for sequencing was naive CD4+ T cells from blood. These receptors all stem from a woman in her late teens or twenties with type 1 diabetes.

V usage is TRBV19 and J usage is TRBJ2-1, with 10 bases lining up with TRBD2. Germline CDR1 is LNHDA and CDR2 is SQIVND (reference sequence). V lost 2 bases and J lost 6; bases outside the gene matches: 4. The CDR3 spans 15 residues. CDR3 sequence: CASSILAGDFNEQFF. The CDR3 nucleotides are TGTGCCAGTAGTATACTAGCGGGAGATTTCAATGAGCAGTTCTTC.

The rearrangement joins TRBV9 to TRBJ2-1, with D tentatively TRBD1 (6 bases). Trimming took off 0 bases at V and 6 bases at J, with 13 bases between the two ends. Germline loops: CDR1 SGDLS, CDR2 YYNGEE. The CDR3 has 15 amino acids. DNA for the CDR3: TGTGCCAGCAGCGTAGTGACAGGATCAATCAATGAGCAGTTCTTC. It yields the protein CASSVVTGSINEQFF.

This rearrangement joins TRBV9 to TRBJ2-5; the D gene is possibly TRBD1 (7 bases). This CDR3 contains 15 residues. Germline V gene sequence: CDR1 SGDLS, CDR2 YYNGEE. V was cut by 0 bases and J by 5 bases, with 14 bases left in between. CDR3: CASSVAGGPRETQYF. The CDR3 DNA is TGTGCCAGCAGCGTAGCAGGGGGGCCCCGGGAGACCCAGTACTTC.

The chain combines TRBV7-2 with TRBJ1-2; D is uncertain. V lost 5 bases, J lost 4 bases, and 11 bases lay in between. CDR1 and CDR2 from the germline V gene are SGHTA and FQGNSA. The CDR3 runs to 13 residues. This chain's CDR3 is CASSILGFYGYTF. CDR3 bases: TGTGCCAGCAGCATCCTCGGGTTCTATGGCTACACCTTC. Drawing the rest from reference TRBV7-2 and TRBJ1-2, the complete variable domain is GAGVSQSPSNKVTEKGKDVELRCDPISGHTALYWYRQSLGQGLEFLIYFQGNSAPDKSGLPSDRFSAERTGGSVSTLTIQRTQQEDSAVYLCASSILGFYGYTFGSGTRLTVV.

This clone has just a few counts. The rearrangement links TRBV29-1 to TRBJ1-2, with TRBD1 matching over 7 bases. The germline V gene encodes CDR1 SQVTM and CDR2 ANQGSEA. The trim removed 2 bases at V and 5 bases at J, leaving 2 bases unmatched. CDR3 length: 12 amino acids. DNA for the CDR3: TGCAGCGTTGAATCCAGGGGGTATGGCTACACCTTC. Protein product: CSVESRGYGYTF. The full variable domain, completed using reference TRBV29-1 and TRBJ1-2, is SAVISQKPSRDICQRGTSLTIQCQVDSQVTMMFWYRQQPGQSLTLIATANQGSEATYESGFVIDKFPISRPNLTFSTLTVSNMSPEDSSIYLCSVESRGYGYTFGSGTRLTVV.

The chain carries TRBV7-2 and TRBJ1-1; the D gene is possibly TRBD1 (6 bases). Germline assignment: CDR1 SGHTA and CDR2 FQGNSA. This CDR3 is 11 amino acids long. V was pared by 8 bases and J by 6 bases, with 10 bases between. The CDR3 sequence is CASSRGAEAFF. The DNA for the CDR3 is TGTGCCAGCTCCAGGGGCGCTGAAGCTTTCTTT.

V gene TRBV28 combines with J gene TRBJ2-1; TRBD1 agrees at 7 bases. Germline lookup yields CDR1 MDHEN and CDR2 SYDVKM. The ends lost 4 bases at V and 4 bases at J; junction bases unmatched: 13. The CDR3 contains 17 residues. In DNA form, the CDR3 reads TGTGCCAGCAGTTCTCCGTCGGCAGGGGGTACATACAATGAGCAGTTCTTC. It encodes CASSSPSAGGTYNEQFF.

The chain has TRBV11-2 and TRBJ2-5; D gene uncertain. Germline-derived CDR1 and CDR2 are SGHAT and FQNNGV. The CDR3 totals 14 residues. The V and J ends lost 4 bases and 2 bases respectively, with 11 bases between them. In DNA, the CDR3 is TGTGCCAGCAGCTCACGGAGACTTCAAGAGACCCAGTACTTC. This gives the protein CASSSRRLQETQYF.

The rearrangement uses TRBV2 and TRBJ2-5; no clear D gene. V was pared by 7 bases and J by 5 bases, with 17 bases between. The CDR3 length is 14 residues. Germline-derived CDR1 and CDR2 are SNHLY and FYNNEI. The CDR3 here is CASTGSSGGETQYF. The CDR3 nucleotides are TGTGCCAGCACGGGTTCCTCGGGTGGCGAGACCCAGTACTTC.

The chain has TRBV5-1 and TRBJ2-7; 8 nucleotides align to TRBD1. Germline CDR1 SGHRS, CDR2 YFSETQ. The CDR3 runs to 14 residues. V lost 4 bases, J lost 3 bases, and 6 bases stayed unmatched. CDR3 DNA: TGCGCCAGCAGCCCCAGGGGGCAAGTCTACGAGCAGTACTTC. Its protein is CASSPRGQVYEQYF.

The chain combines TRBV28 with TRBJ2-1, with 13 bases aligning to TRBD2. Unmatched junction bases numbered 13, after V lost 10 bases and J lost 7 bases. Per the germline V gene, CDR1 is MDHEN and CDR2 is SYDVKM. The CDR3 is 16 amino acids. The CDR3 reads CAIGTSGTSWGNEQFF. Written as DNA, the CDR3 is TGTGCCATCGGGACTAGCGGGACCTCCTGGGGGAATGAGCAGTTCTTC.

The gene calls are TRBV18 and TRBJ1-5; 7 bases are a match to TRBD1. With 4 bases clipped from V and 4 bases from J, the junction kept 4 bases outside the gene matches. The CDR3 covers 14 residues. Looked up from germline, CDR1 is KGHSH and CDR2 is LQKENI. The CDR3, as DNA: TGTGCCAGCTCACACGACAGGGAGAATCAGCCCCAGCATTTT. Encoded protein: CASSHDRENQPQHF.